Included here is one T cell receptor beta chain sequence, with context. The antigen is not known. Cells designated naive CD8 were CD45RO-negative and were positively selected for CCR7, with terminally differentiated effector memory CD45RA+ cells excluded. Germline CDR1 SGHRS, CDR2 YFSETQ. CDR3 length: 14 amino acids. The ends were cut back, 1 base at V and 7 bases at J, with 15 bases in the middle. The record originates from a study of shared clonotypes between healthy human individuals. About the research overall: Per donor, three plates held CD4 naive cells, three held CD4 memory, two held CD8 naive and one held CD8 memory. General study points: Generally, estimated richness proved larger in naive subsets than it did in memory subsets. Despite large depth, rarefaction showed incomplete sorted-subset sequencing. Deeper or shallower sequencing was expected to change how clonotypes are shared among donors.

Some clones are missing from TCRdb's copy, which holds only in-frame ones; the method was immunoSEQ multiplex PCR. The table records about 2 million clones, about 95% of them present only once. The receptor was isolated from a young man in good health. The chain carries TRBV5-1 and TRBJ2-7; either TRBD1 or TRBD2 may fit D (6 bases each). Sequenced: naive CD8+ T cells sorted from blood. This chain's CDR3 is CASSLSGAGQEQYF. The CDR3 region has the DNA TGCGCCAGCAGCTTGTCAGGGGCGGGGCAGGAGCAGTACTTC.